These T cell receptor beta chains were read from a single sample in a study of molecular identifiers for immune sequencing clone quantification. Via MiXCR, TCRdb re-called the PCR reads, giving one row per CDR3 protein. Of under 600,000 distinct CDR3 sequences in the sample, over 20% were seen once. Material for sequencing was naive CD8+ T cells from blood, with Jurkat cell RNA spiked in. Receptors were obtained from a human donor in good health. Some libraries in this study had Jurkat cell RNA spiked in. Both conserved end residues are trimmed from each CDR3.

v_gene | CDR3aa
TRBV3-1 | ASSQEIWGSYNSPLH
TRBV15 | ATSRDLGSRETQY
TRBV30 | AFDSGNSYEQY
TRBV4-3 | ASSFSRGETQY
TRBV30 | AWSPPDRNTEAF
TRBV2 | ASRDKVNTEAF
TRBV27 | ASSLMGQGYGERTQY
TRBV16 | ASSHVRASITEAF
TRBV24-1 | ATSDSLGVTQY
TRBV30 | AWNTGGSIMNTEAF
TRBV5-4 | ASSLATWTSGGFEQF
TRBV7-9 | ASSLASGQHYEQY
TRBV5-4 | ASSPDRGPGNTIY
TRBV19 | ASSIAPGSTEAF
TRBV21-1 | ASSKVSGHRLSTDTQY
TRBV2 | ASRPVGQNYGYT
TRBV6-2/TRBV6-3 | ASSWTGEPEAF
TRBV7-6 | ASSLFFFPGSDTQY
TRBV5-6 | ASSQQGDPWPGAF
TRBV4-1 | ASSPGLGTDTQY
TRBV19 | ASASSAYTDTQY
TRBV6-5 | ASSTDTGRTAF
TRBV27 | ASSLGRNRVAEAF
TRBV4-3 | ASSSFLGSYEQY
TRBV5-3 | ASSEGTGGNEQF
TRBV27 | ASSHTGNEAF
TRBV7-9 | ASSHPSDRAYEQY
TRBV14 | ASSQVRSTSTDTQY
TRBV7-2 | ASSPTWTQTGGTEAF
TRBV20-1 | SAREARGVNQPQH
TRBV12-3/TRBV12-4 | ATIRGHSQY
TRBV11-2 | ASSSPRGVAGDEQF
TRBV27 | ASSPGQSNEKLF
TRBV6-5 | ASRISGRAYNEQF
TRBV4-3 | ASSPSDRGYEQY
TRBV19 | ASSIDGYSYNEQY
TRBV4-2 | AGSQEIVMNTEAF
TRBV12-3/TRBV12-4 | ASSKESGVNQPQH
TRBV5-1 | ASSWRAGTYEQY
TRBV7-2 | ASSLEPGGHLYEQY
TRBV7-9 | ASSPGAEQF
TRBV6-4 | ASSEGPGRPNYGYT
TRBV28 | ASSFLGRDYEQY